These 25 T cell receptor beta chains share one sample of origin, sequenced in a study of blood T cell repertoires in COVID-19. Repertoires were generated with immunoSEQ multiplex PCR, while TCRdb's copy carries only in-frame clones and drops some. The sample includes about 140,000 clones, 70% to 85% of them seen just once. Specimen: peripheral blood. All receptors come from a man in his sixties with active or convalescent COVID-19.

The V and J genes are TRBV7-8 and TRBJ1-4, with a possible D match to TRBD1 (5 bases). This CDR3 region has 15 residues. V lost 2 bases and J lost 4, with 11 bases in between. Per germline, CDR1 SGHVS and CDR2 FQNEAQ. The CDR3 DNA reads as TGTGCCAGCAGCTTAAATAGGGGTGTTAATGAAAAACTGTTTTTT. Translation gives CASSLNRGVNEKLFF.

This chain uses TRBV7-9 with TRBJ2-1, with 7 bases fitting TRBD2. V lost 0 bases, J lost 0 bases, and 2 bases stayed unmatched. The CDR3 extends over 16 amino acids. Germline V gene lookup returns CDR1 SEHNR and CDR2 FQNEAQ (reference sequence). CDR3 loop: CASSLALADSYNEQFF. Written as DNA, the CDR3 is TGTGCCAGCAGCTTAGCGCTAGCGGACTCCTACAATGAGCAGTTCTTC.

The chain is built from TRBV5-8 and TRBJ2-7; D possibly corresponds to TRBD1 (6 bases). The ends were cut back, 0 bases at V and 3 bases at J, with 13 bases in the middle. CDR1 is SGHTS and CDR2 is YDEGEE in the germline V gene. The CDR3 contains 15 residues. CDR3 sequence reads: CASSLVGQLDYEQYF. The CDR3 coding sequence is TGTGCCAGCAGCTTGGTAGGACAGTTAGACTACGAGCAGTACTTC.

The J gene is TRBJ2-3, the V gene TRBV3-1 (or the pseudogene TRBV3-2); D remains unclear. The CDR3 is 13 amino acids. Germline V gene sequence: CDR1 LGHDT, CDR2 YNNKEL (reference sequence). The V and J ends lost 4 bases and 6 bases respectively, with 11 bases between them. The CDR3 DNA reads as TGTGCCAGCAGCCCCTTTATTATGGATACGCAGTATTTT. Translation gives CASSPFIMDTQYF.

J is TRBJ2-7 and V is TRBV11-3; D may be TRBD2 (5 bases). Trimming pared 5 bases from V and 6 bases from J, leaving 20 bases between. Germline values: CDR1 SGHNT, CDR2 YENEEA. The CDR3 runs to 15 residues. CDR3 protein: CASSRGSGKSLEQYF. For the CDR3, the DNA is TGTGCCAGCAGCCGGGGTTCTGGGAAATCCCTCGAGCAGTACTTC.

The V and J genes are TRBV9 and TRBJ2-3; perhaps TRBD2 as D (6 bases). V was clipped by 4 bases and J by 4 bases, with 19 bases between them. CDR3 size: 16 residues. Germline loops: CDR1 SGDLS, CDR2 YYNGEE. The CDR3 sequence is CASSSSPGEVADTQYF. The CDR3 DNA reads TGTGCCAGCAGCTCCTCACCGGGGGAGGTGGCAGATACGCAGTATTTT.

This chain uses TRBV27 with TRBJ1-6; TRBD1 matches 9 bases. Germline V lookup: CDR1 MNHEY, CDR2 SMNVEV (reference sequence). V was clipped by 6 bases and J by 10 bases; unmatched bases: 10. The CDR3 is 15 amino acids. The CDR3 coding sequence is TGTGCCAGCAGATCTGCCGGGACAGGGTCATCACCCCTCCACTTT. This codes for CASRSAGTGSSPLHF.

The chain is built from TRBV7-6 and TRBJ2-1; D is ambiguous. The germline V gene has CDR1 SGHVS and CDR2 FNYEAQ. The V end was cut by 3 bases, the J end by 5 bases, with 8 bases between. The CDR3 is 13 amino acids. CDR3 bases: TGTGCCAGCAGCTTCCGGGTAGACAATGAGCAGTTCTTC. Translation: CASSFRVDNEQFF.

The chain joins TRBV6-5 to TRBJ2-1, with D possibly being TRBD2 (6 bases). V was shortened by 10 bases and J by 5 bases, with 21 bases between the two germline ends. The length of the CDR3 is 15 residues. Germline values: CDR1 MNHEY, CDR2 SVGAGI. The CDR3 region is CATHSPGRGNNEQFF. CDR3 coding DNA: TGTGCCACACACTCCCCCGGGCGGGGAAACAATGAGCAGTTCTTC.

V gene TRBV4-3 combines with J gene TRBJ1-4, with 8 positions matching TRBD1. CDR1 and CDR2 from the germline V gene are LGHNA and YSLEER. With V trimmed by 6 bases and J by 8 bases, 14 bases remained unmatched. The CDR3 has 16 residues. The CDR3 is CASRTDRQGTGEKLFF. DNA for the CDR3: TGCGCCAGCAGGACCGATAGACAGGGGACGGGGGAAAAACTGTTTTTT.

This sequence joins TRBV10-1 and TRBJ2-1, with 8 bases that match TRBD2. The ends lost 4 bases at V and 6 bases at J; junction bases unmatched: 11. Germline assignment: CDR1 WNHNN and CDR2 SYGVQD (reference sequence). This CDR3 is built from 16 residues. As DNA, the CDR3 is TGCGCCAGCAGTGTATCTACGGGGGGGAGTCGCAATGAGCAGTTCTTC. Protein sequence: CASSVSTGGSRNEQFF.

CDR3 DNA sequence: TGTGCCAGCAGTCCATACAGGGGGCAGGGAGATACGCAGTATTTT. Encoded protein: CASSPYRGQGDTQYF. This chain links TRBV28 with TRBJ2-3; 9 nucleotides align to TRBD1. This CDR3 contains 15 residues. Per the germline V gene, CDR1 is MDHEN and CDR2 is SYDVKM. With V trimmed by 5 bases and J by 5 bases, 8 bases remained unmatched.

The rearrangement joins TRBV19 to TRBJ1-1; D gene ambiguous. Trimming removed 7 bases at V and 11 bases at J, with 20 bases between. Per the germline V gene, CDR1 is LNHDA and CDR2 is SQIVND (reference sequence). This CDR3 comprises 13 residues. The CDR3 sequence: CASTGMGGWKAFF. The CDR3, as DNA: TGTGCCAGTACCGGGATGGGAGGATGGAAGGCTTTCTTT.

The chain carries TRBV5-4 and TRBJ2-4, with 8 bases identical to TRBD1. This CDR3 spans 13 amino acids. Germline CDR1 is SGHNT and CDR2 is YYREEE (reference sequence). V lost 4 bases and J lost 10; bases outside the gene matches: 7. The CDR3 sequence is CASSPTGGNIQYF. The CDR3 nucleotides read TGTGCCAGCAGCCCCACAGGGGGAAATATTCAGTACTTC.

V is TRBV15 and J is TRBJ2-1; 9 bases agree with TRBD2. Germline trimming cut 4 bases from V and 9 bases from J; bases unmatched to any gene: 7. The CDR3 consists of 14 residues. Germline assignment: CDR1 LNHNV and CDR2 YYDKDF (reference sequence). The CDR3 sequence is CATSTVAGVSEQFF. CDR3 in DNA: TGTGCCACCAGCACTGTAGCGGGAGTTTCTGAGCAGTTCTTC.

This clone showed up just a few times. The chain joins TRBV5-1 to TRBJ1-4; TRBD1 matches 8 bases. The germline V gene encodes CDR1 SGHRS and CDR2 YFSETQ. Losses at the gene ends were 0 bases for V and 8 bases for J; bases not matched to a gene: 6. The CDR3 extends over 15 amino acids. The CDR3 sequence: CASSLEGTGREKLFF. The CDR3 DNA is TGCGCCAGCAGCTTGGAAGGGACAGGCCGAGAAAAACTGTTTTTT.

The genes are TRBV7-2 and TRBJ2-3; no reliable D call. Germline values: CDR1 SGHTA, CDR2 FQGNSA. This CDR3 region has 15 residues. With 1 base removed from V and 0 bases from J, the gap between germline ends came to 8 bases. The CDR3 sequence: CASSLDPRSTDTQYF. The CDR3 nucleotides are TGTGCCAGCAGCTTAGATCCTAGGAGCACAGATACGCAGTATTTT.

This clone was recorded once. The rearrangement uses TRBV28 and TRBJ1-2; D is unclear. V dropped 3 bases and J dropped 3 bases, with 8 bases sitting between them. The CDR3 is 13 amino acids. Germline V gene data show CDR1 as MDHEN and CDR2 as SYDVKM. The CDR3 reads CASSFNRDYGYTF. CDR3 nucleotide sequence: TGTGCCAGCAGTTTTAATAGAGACTATGGCTACACCTTC.

The gene calls are TRBV6-2 or TRBV6-3 and TRBJ2-5; TRBD2 matches 7 bases. The V gene's germline CDR1 is MNHEY and CDR2 SVGEGT. V dropped 2 bases and J dropped 0; count of bases not matched to a gene: 3. The CDR3 is made up of 15 amino acids. The CDR3 DNA sequence: TGTGCCAGCAGTTACACTAGCGCTTACCAAGAGACCCAGTACTTC. This gives the protein CASSYTSAYQETQYF.

This clone was recorded only once. The chain carries TRBV9 and TRBJ2-1, with 10 bases matching TRBD2. The CDR3 has 15 residues. Germline-derived CDR1 and CDR2 are SGDLS and YYNGEE. The trim removed 4 bases at V and 5 bases at J, leaving 6 bases unmatched. CDR3 sequence: CASSPSGRGNNEQFF. The CDR3 DNA is TGTGCCAGCAGCCCAAGCGGGAGGGGGAACAATGAGCAGTTCTTC.

The rearrangement links TRBV10-3 to TRBJ2-5, with a possible D match to TRBD2 (5 bases). The germline gives CDR1 ENHRY, CDR2 SYGVKD. CDR3 length: 13 amino acids. Trimming pared 6 bases from V and 3 bases from J, leaving 11 bases between. The CDR3 sequence: CAISLSAEETQYF. CDR3 sequence (DNA): TGTGCCATCAGCCTTAGCGCGGAAGAGACCCAGTACTTC.

The chain carries TRBV3-1 (or the pseudogene TRBV3-2) and TRBJ1-6; TRBD1 matches 10 bases. The CDR3 is 14 amino acids. The V gene end was trimmed by 4 bases and the J gene end by 8 bases; junction bases not matched to a gene: 2. Looked up from germline, CDR1 is LGHDT and CDR2 is YNNKEL (reference sequence). CDR3 coding DNA: TGTGCCAGCAGCCTCGGGACAGGGGATTCACCCCTCCACTTT. Translating it yields CASSLGTGDSPLHF.

J is TRBJ1-1 and V is TRBV7-9; weak D call: TRBD1 (6 bases). Germline-derived CDR1 and CDR2 are SEHNR and FQNEAQ (reference sequence). The CDR3 runs 14 residues. V lost 3 bases and J 6 bases, leaving 14 bases between the germline ends. The CDR3 region is CASSLGQGSPEAFF. The CDR3 DNA is TGTGCCAGCAGCTTGGGGCAGGGGTCACCTGAAGCTTTCTTT.

A few counts support this clone. The chain is built from TRBV5-1 and TRBJ2-7, with a weak D call TRBD2 (5 bases). The V end lost 0 bases, the J end lost 6 bases, and 13 bases lay between the germline ends. This CDR3 region has 14 residues. Looked up from germline, CDR1 is SGHRS and CDR2 is YFSETQ. CDR3: CASSLDGGPGEQYF. In DNA, the CDR3 is TGCGCCAGCAGCTTGGATGGAGGTCCTGGCGAGCAGTACTTC.

The chain has TRBV19 and TRBJ1-2; possibly TRBD1 for D (5 bases). CDR1 is LNHDA and CDR2 is SQIVND in the germline V gene (reference sequence). The CDR3 runs 14 residues. Trimming left V 6 bases short and J 8 bases short, with 19 bases between. CDR3 region: CASSVIRQGMGYTF. The CDR3 DNA is TGTGCCAGTAGCGTTATTAGGCAGGGTATGGGCTACACCTTC.